This note documents a single T cell receptor (beta chain) sequence. Method: immunoSEQ multiplex PCR; TCRdb's copy keeps in-frame clones and lacks some. The sample includes 700,000 to 750,000 clones, 70% to 90% of them seen just once. The data originate from a study of shared T cell receptors in the human thymus. The J segment lost 2 bases and the V segment lost 6 bases, leaving 10 bases of the junction unmatched. Germline V gene lookup returns CDR1 MNHEY and CDR2 SMNVEV (reference sequence). This CDR3 has 17 residues. The same data also went into a second study, on human thymus T cells. That paper adds: Thymic material originated from resections removed in the course of corrective heart surgery. As related research reported, thymic repertoires overlapped highly among unrelated individuals.

Input material: thymocytes. The V call is TRBV27, the J call TRBJ2-6, with 7 positions matching TRBD2. This sequence was found in a girl less than two years old with a congenital heart defect. The CDR3 DNA follows: TGTGCCAGCAGGTCGGGGAGGGGAGACACTGGGGCCAACGTCCTGACTTTC. Its translation is CASRSGRGDTGANVLTF.